This is a list of T cell receptor beta chains from one sample in a study of cytomegalovirus exposure and HLA in healthy donors. Generated by immunoSEQ multiplex PCR, the TCRdb table keeps only in-frame clones and is missing some. Here the sample spans approximately 75,000 clones, roughly four fifths being singletons. The sample comprised PBMCs. The receptor set was obtained from a woman in her fifties or sixties in good health and CMV-seropositive. The CDR3 runs from the conserved cysteine through the conserved F or W. Each record gives: clone size, D gene, J gene, V gene, CDR3 DNA, CDR3 protein. A D gene is named only where the DNA matches it firmly. Where a row states a size, it is once, few, many or the class of an expanded clone; other rows omit it.

abundance: NA; d_gene: TRBD2; j_gene: TRBJ2-7; v_gene: TRBV15; CDR3nt: TGTGCCACCTCAACCCAGCGGGGGGCGATTATATACGAGCAGTACTTC; CDR3aa: CATSTQRGAIIYEQYF
abundance: NA; d_gene: NA; j_gene: TRBJ2-2; v_gene: TRBV10-3; CDR3nt: TGTGCCATCAGTGAGTCCCCGGCGAACACCGGGGAGCTGTTTTTT; CDR3aa: CAISESPANTGELFF
abundance: NA; d_gene: NA; j_gene: TRBJ1-2; v_gene: TRBV25-1; CDR3nt: TGTGCCAGCAGTGACCGAACAGGCTCTAACTATGGCTACACCTTC; CDR3aa: CASSDRTGSNYGYTF
abundance: NA; d_gene: NA; j_gene: TRBJ1-1; v_gene: TRBV2; CDR3nt: TGTGCCAGCAGGGGGGGTGGCGGGACGAACACTGAAGCTTTCTTT; CDR3aa: CASRGGGGTNTEAFF
abundance: few; d_gene: NA; j_gene: TRBJ2-1; v_gene: TRBV19; CDR3nt: TGTGCCAGTAGTTCCCGCCAGGGATGGAATGAGCAGTTCTTC; CDR3aa: CASSSRQGWNEQFF
abundance: NA; d_gene: NA; j_gene: TRBJ1-3; v_gene: TRBV19; CDR3nt: TGTGCCAGTAGTATCGGGGTCAGGAGCTCTGGAAACACCATATATTTT; CDR3aa: CASSIGVRSSGNTIYF
abundance: few; d_gene: TRBD1; j_gene: TRBJ1-5; v_gene: TRBV4-2; CDR3nt: TGTGCCAGCAGCCAAGAAGAAGGACAGGGCTATCAGCCCCAGCATTTT; CDR3aa: CASSQEEGQGYQPQHF
abundance: NA; d_gene: NA; j_gene: TRBJ1-1; v_gene: TRBV19; CDR3nt: TGTGCCAGTAAGGATCGGGGGGCTGAAGCTTTCTTT; CDR3aa: CASKDRGAEAFF
abundance: NA; d_gene: TRBD2; j_gene: TRBJ2-5; v_gene: TRBV5-1; CDR3nt: TGCGCCAGCAGCCCTGGGGACTACCGAGAGACCCAGTACTTC; CDR3aa: CASSPGDYRETQYF
abundance: NA; d_gene: TRBD2; j_gene: TRBJ2-5; v_gene: TRBV29-1; CDR3nt: TGCAGCGTTGGGTCGGGAGGGACCCAGTACTTC; CDR3aa: CSVGSGGTQYF
abundance: NA; d_gene: TRBD1; j_gene: TRBJ1-5; v_gene: TRBV4-1; CDR3nt: TGCGCCAGCAGCCAAGAGTACAGGGGAGGAATCAATCAGCCCCAGCATTTT; CDR3aa: CASSQEYRGGINQPQHF
abundance: NA; d_gene: TRBD1; j_gene: TRBJ2-7; v_gene: TRBV4-1; CDR3nt: TGCGCCAGCAGCCAAGTAGGACAGGACTTCTACGAGCAGTACTTC; CDR3aa: CASSQVGQDFYEQYF
abundance: NA; d_gene: TRBD1; j_gene: TRBJ1-1; v_gene: TRBV5-1; CDR3nt: TGCGCCAGCAGCTTGGAAGCAGGGGGGCACACTGAAGCTTTCTTT; CDR3aa: CASSLEAGGHTEAFF
abundance: NA; d_gene: TRBD1; j_gene: TRBJ2-1; v_gene: TRBV29-1; CDR3nt: TGCAGCGTCCTCTTCACCGAAAACAGGGGTAGTCCCAATGAGCAGTTCTTC; CDR3aa: CSVLFTENRGSPNEQFF
abundance: NA; d_gene: NA; j_gene: TRBJ1-6; v_gene: TRBV9; CDR3nt: TGTGCCAGCAGCGTAGGGGCTGGCGCTTATAATTCACCCCTCCACTTT; CDR3aa: CASSVGAGAYNSPLHF
abundance: NA; d_gene: TRBD2; j_gene: TRBJ2-1; v_gene: TRBV11-3; CDR3nt: TGTGCCAGCAGCCGGGGGGGGGCTGAGCAGTTCTTC; CDR3aa: CASSRGGAEQFF